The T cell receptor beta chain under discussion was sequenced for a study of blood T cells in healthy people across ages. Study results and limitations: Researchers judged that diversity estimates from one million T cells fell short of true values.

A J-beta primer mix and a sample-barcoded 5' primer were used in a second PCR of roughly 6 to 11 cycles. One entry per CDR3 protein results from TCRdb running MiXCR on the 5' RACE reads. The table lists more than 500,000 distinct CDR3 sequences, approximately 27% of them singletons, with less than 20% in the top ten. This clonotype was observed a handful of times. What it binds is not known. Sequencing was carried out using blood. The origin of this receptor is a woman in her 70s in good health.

CDR3 bases: TGTGCCAGCTCACCAATAGGGGGCCGGAGAGCTCAAGAGACCCAGTACTTC. Translation gives CASSPIGGRRAQETQYF. The chain employs TRBV18 and TRBJ2-5, with 7 bases fitting TRBD1. Germline assignment: CDR1 KGHSH and CDR2 LQKENI. The CDR3 contains 17 residues. V was clipped by 2 bases and J by 2 bases; unmatched bases: 11.